This T cell receptor beta chain came from a study of post-analysis software for immune sequencing data. Study in general: The disease courses covered relapsing-remitting, secondary progressive and progressive-relapsing multiple sclerosis. Findings and limits, study-wide: Significantly decreased normalized Chao1 diversity was recorded for multiple sclerosis patients relative to controls. Under F measure analysis, samples from one preparation batch co-clustered strongly. Patients used about five TRBV segments, including TRBV5-6, TRBV5-1 and TRBV20-1, more often than controls.

The library was made from cDNA and included unique molecular identifiers. A population of about 0.95 to 10 million T cells gave rise to a few hundred thousand cDNA molecules. Each CDR3 protein gets one entry after TCRdb re-called the PCR reads with MiXCR. The sample consists of around 710,000 distinct CDR3 sequences, around 46% of them appearing once. This clonotype was found a few times. The target antigen is unknown. The V gene lost 7 bases and the J gene lost 1 base, with 8 bases spanning the gap. The germline CDR1 and CDR2 sequences are SGHTA and FQGTGA. The CDR3 runs to 13 residues. The sequenced sample consisted of blood. The chain uses TRBV7-3 and TRBJ2-1; possibly TRBD2 for D (6 bases). The receptor was derived from a girl aged 5-17 years with multiple sclerosis. CDR3 coding DNA: TGTGCCAGCACTGCGGGATCCTACAATGAGCAGTTCTTC. As protein: CASTAGSYNEQFF.